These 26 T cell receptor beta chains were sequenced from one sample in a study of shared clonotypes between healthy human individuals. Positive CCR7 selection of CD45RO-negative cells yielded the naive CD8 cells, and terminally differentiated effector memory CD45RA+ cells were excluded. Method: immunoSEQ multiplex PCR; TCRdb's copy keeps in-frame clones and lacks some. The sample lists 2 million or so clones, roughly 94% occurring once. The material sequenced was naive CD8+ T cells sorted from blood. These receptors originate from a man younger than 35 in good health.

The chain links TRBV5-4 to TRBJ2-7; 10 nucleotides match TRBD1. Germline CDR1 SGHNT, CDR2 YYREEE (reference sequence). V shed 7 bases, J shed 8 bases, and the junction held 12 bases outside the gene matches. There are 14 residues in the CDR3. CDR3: CASGFGTGASKQYF. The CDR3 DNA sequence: TGTGCCAGCGGATTCGGGACAGGGGCAAGTAAGCAGTACTTC. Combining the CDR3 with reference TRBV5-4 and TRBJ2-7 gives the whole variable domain ETGVTQSPTHLIKTRGQQVTLRCSSQSGHNTVSWYQQALGQGPQFIFQYYREEENGRGNFPPRFSGLQFPNYSSELNVNALELDDSALYLCASGFGTGASKQYFGPGTRLTVT.

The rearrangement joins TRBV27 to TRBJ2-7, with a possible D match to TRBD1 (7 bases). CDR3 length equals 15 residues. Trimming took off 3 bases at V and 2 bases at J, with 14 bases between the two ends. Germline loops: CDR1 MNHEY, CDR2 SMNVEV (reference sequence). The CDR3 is CASSFGGGRTYEQYF. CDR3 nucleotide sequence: TGTGCCAGCAGTTTTGGAGGGGGCCGCACCTACGAGCAGTACTTC.

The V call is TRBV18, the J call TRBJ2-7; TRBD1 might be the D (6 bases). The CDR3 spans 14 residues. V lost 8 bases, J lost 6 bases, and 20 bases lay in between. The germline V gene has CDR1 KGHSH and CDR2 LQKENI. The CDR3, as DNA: TGTGCCAGCATTGAGGGGGACCGAACCGGCGAGCAGTACTTC. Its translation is CASIEGDRTGEQYF.

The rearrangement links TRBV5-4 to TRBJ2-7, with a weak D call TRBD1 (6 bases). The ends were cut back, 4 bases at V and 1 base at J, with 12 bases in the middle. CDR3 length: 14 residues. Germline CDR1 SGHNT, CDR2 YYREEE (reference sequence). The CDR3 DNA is TGTGCCAGCAGCCCCTCGAGGGGGTCCTACGAGCAGTACTTC. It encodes CASSPSRGSYEQYF.

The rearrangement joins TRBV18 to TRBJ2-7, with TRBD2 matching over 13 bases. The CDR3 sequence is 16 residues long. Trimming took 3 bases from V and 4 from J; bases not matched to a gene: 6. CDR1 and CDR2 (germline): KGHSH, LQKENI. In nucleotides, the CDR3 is TGTGCCAGCTCACCTGATGGACTAGCGGGAGCGTACGAGCAGTACTTC. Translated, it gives CASSPDGLAGAYEQYF.

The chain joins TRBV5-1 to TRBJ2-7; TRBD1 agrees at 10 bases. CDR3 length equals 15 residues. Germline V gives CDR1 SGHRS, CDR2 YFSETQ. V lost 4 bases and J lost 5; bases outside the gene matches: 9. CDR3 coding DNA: TGCGCCAGCAGCGAGGGACAGGGGCTAAGGGACGAGCAGTACTTC. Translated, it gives CASSEGQGLRDEQYF.

CDR3 bases: TGTGCCAGCGGCCCAGGGGTTAGTAGCACAGATACGCAGTATTTT. It specifies CASGPGVSSTDTQYF. This chain links TRBV27 with TRBJ2-3; possibly TRBD1 for D (6 bases). The germline V gene has CDR1 MNHEY and CDR2 SMNVEV (reference sequence). The V and J ends lost 8 bases and 0 bases respectively, with 15 bases between them. The CDR3 consists of 15 residues.

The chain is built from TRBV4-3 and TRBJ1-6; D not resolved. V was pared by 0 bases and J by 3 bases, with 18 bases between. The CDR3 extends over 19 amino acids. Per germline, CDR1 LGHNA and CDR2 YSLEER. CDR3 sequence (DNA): TGCGCCAGCAGCCAAGATTTAATGCCCCGGGGTGACTATAATTCACCCCTCCACTTT. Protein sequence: CASSQDLMPRGDYNSPLHF.

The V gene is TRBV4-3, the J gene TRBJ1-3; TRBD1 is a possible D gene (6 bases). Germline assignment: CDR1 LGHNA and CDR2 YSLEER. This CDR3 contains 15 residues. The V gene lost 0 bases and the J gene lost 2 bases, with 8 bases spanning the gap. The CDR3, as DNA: TGCGCCAGCAGCCAAGACGGGGGCGCTGGAAACACCATATATTTT. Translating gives CASSQDGGAGNTIYF.

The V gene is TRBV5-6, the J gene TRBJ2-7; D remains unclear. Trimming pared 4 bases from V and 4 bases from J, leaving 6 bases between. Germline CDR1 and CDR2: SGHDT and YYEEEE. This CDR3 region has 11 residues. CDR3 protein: CASSRVYEQYF. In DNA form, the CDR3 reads TGTGCCAGCAGCAGGGTTTACGAGCAGTACTTC. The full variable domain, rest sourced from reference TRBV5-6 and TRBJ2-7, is DAGVTQSPTHLIKTRGQQVTLRCSPKSGHDTVSWYQQALGQGPQFIFQYYEEEERQRGNFPDRFSGHQFPNYSSELNVNALLLGDSALYLCASSRVYEQYFGPGTRLTVT.

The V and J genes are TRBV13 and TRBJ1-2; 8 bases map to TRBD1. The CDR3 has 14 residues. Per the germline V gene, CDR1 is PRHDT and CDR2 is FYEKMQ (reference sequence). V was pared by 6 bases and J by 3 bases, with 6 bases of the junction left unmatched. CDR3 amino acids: CASSLRGQDYGYTF. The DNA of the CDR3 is TGTGCCAGCAGTCTCAGGGGGCAGGACTATGGCTACACCTTC.

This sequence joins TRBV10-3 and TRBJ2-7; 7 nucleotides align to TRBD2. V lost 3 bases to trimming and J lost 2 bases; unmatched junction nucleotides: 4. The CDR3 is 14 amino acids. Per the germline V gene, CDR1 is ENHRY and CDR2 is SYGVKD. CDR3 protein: CAISDGTTPYEQYF. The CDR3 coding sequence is TGTGCCATCAGTGACGGGACTACCCCCTACGAGCAGTACTTC.

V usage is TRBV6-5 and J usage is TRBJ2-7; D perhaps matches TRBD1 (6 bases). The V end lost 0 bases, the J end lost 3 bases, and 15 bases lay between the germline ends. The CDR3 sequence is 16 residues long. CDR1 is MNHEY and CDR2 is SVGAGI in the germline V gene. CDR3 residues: CASSYSIGQQYYEQYF. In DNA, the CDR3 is TGTGCCAGCAGTTACTCGATTGGACAGCAATACTACGAGCAGTACTTC.

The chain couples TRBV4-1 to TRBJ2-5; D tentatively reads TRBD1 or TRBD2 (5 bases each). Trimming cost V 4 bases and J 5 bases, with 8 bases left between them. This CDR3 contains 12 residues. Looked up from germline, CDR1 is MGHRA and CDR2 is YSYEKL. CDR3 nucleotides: TGCGCCAGCAGCCGGGACGGGGAGACCCAGTACTTC. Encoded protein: CASSRDGETQYF.

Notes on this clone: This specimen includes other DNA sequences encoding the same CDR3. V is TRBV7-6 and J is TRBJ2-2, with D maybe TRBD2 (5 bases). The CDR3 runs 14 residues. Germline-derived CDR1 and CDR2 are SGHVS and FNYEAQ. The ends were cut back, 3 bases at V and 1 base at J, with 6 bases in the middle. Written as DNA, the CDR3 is TGTGCCAGCAGCTTCGGAGGGAACACCGGGGAGCTGTTTTTT. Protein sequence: CASSFGGNTGELFF.

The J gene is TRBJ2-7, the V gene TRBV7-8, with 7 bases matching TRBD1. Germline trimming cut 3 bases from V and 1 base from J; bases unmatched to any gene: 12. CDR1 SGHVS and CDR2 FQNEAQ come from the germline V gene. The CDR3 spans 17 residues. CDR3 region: CASSFYFLGRGSYEQYF. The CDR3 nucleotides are TGTGCCAGCAGCTTTTACTTTTTGGGCAGGGGGTCCTACGAGCAGTACTTC.

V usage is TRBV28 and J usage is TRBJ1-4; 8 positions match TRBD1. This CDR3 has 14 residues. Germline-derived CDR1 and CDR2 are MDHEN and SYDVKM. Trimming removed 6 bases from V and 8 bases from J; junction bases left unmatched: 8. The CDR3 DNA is TGTGCCAGCAGGGGGGGACAGGTTGAGGAAAAACTGTTTTTT. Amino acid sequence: CASRGGQVEEKLFF.

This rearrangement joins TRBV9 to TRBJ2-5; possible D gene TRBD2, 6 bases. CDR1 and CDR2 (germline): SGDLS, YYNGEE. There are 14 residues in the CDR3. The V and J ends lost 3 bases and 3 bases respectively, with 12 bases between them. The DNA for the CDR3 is TGTGCCAGCAGCGGACGGGGGACGAAAGAGACCCAGTACTTC. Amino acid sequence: CASSGRGTKETQYF.

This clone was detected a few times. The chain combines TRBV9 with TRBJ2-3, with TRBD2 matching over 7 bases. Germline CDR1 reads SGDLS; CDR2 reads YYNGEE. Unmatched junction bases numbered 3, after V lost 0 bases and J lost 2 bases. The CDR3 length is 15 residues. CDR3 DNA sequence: TGTGCCAGCAGCGTAGAAGGGACTACCACAGATACGCAGTATTTT. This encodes CASSVEGTTTDTQYF.

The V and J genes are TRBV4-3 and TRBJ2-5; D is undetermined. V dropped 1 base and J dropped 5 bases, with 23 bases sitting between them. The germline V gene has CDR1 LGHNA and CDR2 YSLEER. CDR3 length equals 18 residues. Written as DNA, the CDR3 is TGCGCCAGCAGCCAAGTGTTGATTTCAGAAGAGCTTGCGGAGACCCAGTACTTC. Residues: CASSQVLISEELAETQYF.

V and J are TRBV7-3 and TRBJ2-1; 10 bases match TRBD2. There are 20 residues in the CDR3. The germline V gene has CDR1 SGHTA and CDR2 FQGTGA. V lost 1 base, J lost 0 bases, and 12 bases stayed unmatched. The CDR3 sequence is CASSLIGSSGGPSSYNEQFF. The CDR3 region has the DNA TGTGCCAGCAGCTTAATAGGAAGTAGCGGGGGGCCGAGCTCCTACAATGAGCAGTTCTTC.

The DNA of the CDR3 is TGTCTGAGTAGCGGCTCCTACAATGAGCAGTTCTTC. Amino acids: CLSSGSYNEQFF. This chain joins TRBV7-8 and TRBJ2-1, with a tentative D call TRBD2 (6 bases). The germline V gene encodes CDR1 SGHVS and CDR2 FQNEAQ. The CDR3 is made up of 12 amino acids.

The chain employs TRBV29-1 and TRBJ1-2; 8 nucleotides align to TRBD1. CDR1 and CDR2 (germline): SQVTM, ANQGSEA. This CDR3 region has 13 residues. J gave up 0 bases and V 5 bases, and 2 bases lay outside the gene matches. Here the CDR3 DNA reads TGCAGCGTTAGGACAGGGACTAACTATGGCTACACCTTC. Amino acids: CSVRTGTNYGYTF.

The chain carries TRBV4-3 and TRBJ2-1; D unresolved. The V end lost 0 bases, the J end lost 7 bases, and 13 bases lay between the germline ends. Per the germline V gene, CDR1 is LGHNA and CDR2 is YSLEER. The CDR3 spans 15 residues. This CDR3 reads CASSQDPGSKNEQFF. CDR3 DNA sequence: TGCGCCAGCAGCCAAGATCCGGGCAGTAAGAATGAGCAGTTCTTC.

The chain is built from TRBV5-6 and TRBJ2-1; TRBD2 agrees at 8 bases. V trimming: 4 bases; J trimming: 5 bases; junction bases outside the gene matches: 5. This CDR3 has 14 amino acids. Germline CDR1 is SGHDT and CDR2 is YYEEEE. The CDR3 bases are TGTGCCAGCAGCAGCGGGGGAACCGACAATGAGCAGTTCTTC. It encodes CASSSGGTDNEQFF.

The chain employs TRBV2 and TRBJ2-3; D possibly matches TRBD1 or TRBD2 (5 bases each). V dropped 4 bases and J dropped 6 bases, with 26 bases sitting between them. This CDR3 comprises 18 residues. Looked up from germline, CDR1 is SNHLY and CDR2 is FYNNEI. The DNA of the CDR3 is TGTGCCAGCAGTGCAATACCCACCGGGACCGCATCCATGGATACGCAGTATTTT. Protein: CASSAIPTGTASMDTQYF. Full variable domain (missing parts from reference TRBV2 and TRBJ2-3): EPEVTQTPSHQVTQMGQEVILRCVPISNHLYFYWYRQILGQKVEFLVSFYNNEISEKSEIFDDQFSVERPDGSNFTLKIRSTKLEDSAMYFCASSAIPTGTASMDTQYFGPGTRLTVL.